These T cell receptor beta chains were read from a single sample in a study of CD8 T cells in ankylosing spondylitis. TCRdb analysed the 5' RACE reads with MiXCR anew, one entry per CDR3 protein. The sample includes 220,000 or so distinct CDR3 sequences, around 20% seen only once; the top ten take about two fifths. Input material: blood, either unsorted or a sorted T cell fraction (not recorded which). Source of these receptors: a male donor with ankylosing spondylitis. The CDR3 runs from the conserved cysteine through the conserved F or W. The order of the fields is J gene, V gene, clone size, D gene, CDR3 protein, CDR3 DNA. A D gene is named only where the DNA matches it firmly. Where a row states a size, it is once, few, many or the class of an expanded clone; other rows omit it.

>TRBJ2-2|TRBV28|-|TRBD2
CASSFVGGDTGELFF
TGTGCCAGCAGTTTCGTGGGAGGGGACACCGGGGAGCTGTTTTTT
>TRBJ1-1|TRBV4-1|-|-
CASSQGRRTEAFF
TGCGCCAGCAGCCAAGGGAGGCGCACTGAAGCTTTCTTT
>TRBJ2-1|TRBV5-1|many|-
CASSLEASFADEQFF
TGCGCCAGCAGCTTGGAGGCTAGCTTCGCCGATGAGCAGTTCTTC
>TRBJ1-5|TRBV15|-|TRBD1
CATTPDRGSHQPQHF
TGTGCCACCACCCCAGACAGGGGGAGCCATCAGCCCCAGCATTTT
>TRBJ1-1|TRBV19|-|-
CASSPSSQMNTEAFF
TGTGCCAGTAGTCCCTCCAGTCAAATGAACACTGAAGCTTTCTTT
>TRBJ1-2|TRBV30|few|TRBD1
CAWSVGTVYGYTF
TGTGCCTGGAGTGTCGGGACAGTCTATGGCTACACCTTC
>TRBJ2-3|TRBV5-1|-|-
CASSLEGGFLSPPDTQYF
TGCGCCAGCAGCTTGGAGGGCGGCTTCCTCTCCCCCCCAGATACGCAGTATTTT
>TRBJ2-2|TRBV5-1|few|-
CASSPFGGRDGELFF
TGCGCCAGCAGCCCCTTCGGGGGACGGGACGGGGAGCTGTTTTTT
>TRBJ2-5|TRBV2|-|-
CASSVTWGGETQYF
TGTGCCAGCAGTGTTACGTGGGGTGGGGAGACCCAGTACTTC
>TRBJ2-7|TRBV27|few|TRBD2
CASSLFGGNEQYF
TGTGCCAGCAGTTTATTCGGGGGGAACGAGCAGTACTTC
>TRBJ2-1|TRBV7-8|-|TRBD2
CASSLMRTSDSYNEQFF
TGTGCCAGCAGCTTAATGCGGACTAGCGACTCCTACAATGAGCAGTTCTTC
>TRBJ2-7|TRBV29-1|-|-
CSVNRDGTYEQYF
TGCAGCGTGAACCGGGACGGAACCTACGAGCAGTACTTC
>TRBJ2-2|TRBV27|-|-
CASSEPTGPGELFF
TGTGCCAGCAGTGAACCTACAGGCCCCGGGGAGCTGTTTTTT
>TRBJ2-7|TRBV10-3|few|TRBD2
CATSPGLAEYEQYF
TGTGCCACCTCCCCGGGACTAGCAGAGTACGAGCAGTACTTC
>TRBJ1-2|TRBV7-2|many|-
CASSLLAGDKYGYTF
TGTGCCAGCAGCTTATTGGCAGGAGACAAATATGGCTACACCTTC
>TRBJ2-1|TRBV4-3|few|TRBD2
CASSQDGTSRYNEQFF
TGCGCCAGCAGCCAAGATGGGACTAGCAGGTACAATGAGCAGTTCTTC
>TRBJ2-1|TRBV15|-|-
CATSRQSTFYNEQFF
TGTGCCACCAGCAGACAGAGTACCTTCTACAATGAGCAGTTCTTC